These 24 T cell receptor beta chains came from one sample sequenced in a study of T cells in narcolepsy. Sequenced by immunoSEQ multiplex PCR; TCRdb stores in-frame clones only, minus some. Of about 35,000 clones listed, roughly 80% are singletons. The source material was memory (CD45RA-) CD4+ T cells from blood. The receptors shown here come from a human donor in good health.

The CDR3 nucleotides are TGTGCCAGCAGTAACCCGGCTAACTATGGCTACACCTTC. Translating gives CASSNPANYGYTF. The rearrangement links TRBV9 to TRBJ1-2; D gene ambiguous. Looked up from germline, CDR1 is SGDLS and CDR2 is YYNGEE. The CDR3 consists of 13 residues. V lost 5 bases to trimming and J lost 0 bases, with 8 bases between them.

This chain uses TRBV30 with TRBJ1-4, with D hard to call. The CDR3 runs 13 residues. Trimming cost V 2 bases and J 8 bases, with 12 bases left between them. Germline-derived CDR1 and CDR2 are GTSNPN and SVGIG (reference sequence). The CDR3 loop reads CAWSLTKGEKLFF. CDR3 DNA: TGTGCCTGGAGTTTGACAAAAGGGGAAAAACTGTTTTTT.

This sequence joins TRBV7-2 and TRBJ1-1; D uncertain. The CDR3 covers 15 residues. V lost 5 bases and J 1 base, leaving 14 bases between the germline ends. Germline CDR1 reads SGHTA; CDR2 reads FQGNSA. CDR3 region: CASSPVPTGNTEAFF. DNA for the CDR3: TGTGCCAGCAGCCCAGTCCCGACGGGGAACACTGAAGCTTTCTTT.

The chain links TRBV28 to TRBJ1-1; D is uncertain. This CDR3 is built from 13 residues. V was clipped by 6 bases and J by 4 bases, with 12 bases between them. CDR1 is MDHEN, CDR2 SYDVKM, per germline. The CDR3 loop reads CASSNLAPTEAFF. CDR3 bases: TGTGCCAGCAGCAACCTTGCCCCCACTGAAGCTTTCTTT.

The V gene is TRBV15, the J gene TRBJ1-6, with D uncertain. Germline CDR1 is LNHNV and CDR2 is YYDKDF (reference sequence). The CDR3 is 13 residues long. V was trimmed by 1 base and J by 7 bases, leaving 5 bases between them. CDR3 bases: TGTGCCACCAGCAGAGGGAGGAATTCACCCCTCCACTTT. Translation gives CATSRGRNSPLHF.

The chain couples TRBV19 to TRBJ2-7; TRBD1 matches at 10 bases. J was trimmed by 4 bases and V by 6 bases; bases with no gene match: 3. This CDR3 region has 13 residues. Per germline, CDR1 LNHDA and CDR2 SQIVND (reference sequence). CDR3 loop: CASSRQGAYEQYF. The CDR3 bases are TGTGCCAGTAGCCGACAGGGGGCGTACGAGCAGTACTTC.

The sample holds one count of this clone. This chain uses TRBV10-3 with TRBJ1-5, with D uncertain. This CDR3 contains 14 residues. Germline V lookup: CDR1 ENHRY, CDR2 SYGVKD. V was trimmed by 9 bases and J by 0 bases, leaving 12 bases between them. This chain's CDR3 is CAITEGYSNQPQHF. The CDR3 coding sequence is TGTGCCATAACCGAGGGCTATAGCAATCAGCCCCAGCATTTT.

The chain links TRBV2 to TRBJ2-7, with a tentative D call TRBD2 (6 bases). Germline V gene lookup returns CDR1 SNHLY and CDR2 FYNNEI. Trimming left V 2 bases short and J 1 base short, with 24 bases between. The CDR3 length is 19 residues. The CDR3 is CASSESSLGIMTRSYEQYF. CDR3 coding DNA: TGTGCCAGCAGTGAAAGCTCCCTGGGGATCATGACTAGATCCTACGAGCAGTACTTC.

The chain recombines TRBV18 with TRBJ2-4; 10 bases fit TRBD1. CDR1 KGHSH and CDR2 LQKENI come from the germline V gene. The CDR3 is made up of 15 amino acids. The junction had 4 bases not matched to a gene; V was cut back by 6 bases and J by 2 bases. The CDR3 loop reads CASSPGQGTKNIQYF. CDR3 in DNA: TGTGCCAGCTCCCCGGGACAGGGGACCAAAAACATTCAGTACTTC.

The chain carries TRBV18 and TRBJ1-1, with 8 bases matching TRBD1. Germline CDR1 KGHSH, CDR2 LQKENI. V was clipped by 3 bases and J by 3 bases; unmatched bases: 6. The CDR3 is 15 amino acids. The CDR3 DNA reads as TGTGCCAGCTCACCCGGACAGGGTTTTGACACTGAAGCTTTCTTT. It codes for CASSPGQGFDTEAFF. The full variable domain, in which reference TRBV18 and TRBJ1-1 provide the parts outside the CDR3, is NAGVMQNPRHLVRRRGQEARLRCSPMKGHSHVYWYRQLPEEGLKFMVYLQKENIIDESGMPKERFSAEFPKEGPSILRIQQVVRGDSAAYFCASSPGQGFDTEAFFGQGTRLTVV.

The chain combines TRBV7-2 with TRBJ1-2; D is perhaps TRBD1 (6 bases). Trimming removed 1 base at V and 8 bases at J, with 11 bases between. Germline CDR1 SGHTA, CDR2 FQGNSA. The CDR3 loop spans 13 amino acids. Here the CDR3 DNA reads TGTGCCAGCAGCTTAGACAGGGATAGGGGCTACACCTTC. Amino acid sequence: CASSLDRDRGYTF.

The chain links TRBV7-3 to TRBJ2-1; the D is unclear. V lost 4 bases and J lost 11, with 9 bases in between. This CDR3 is 11 amino acids long. Germline CDR1 and CDR2: SGHTA and FQGTGA. This chain's CDR3 is CASSSGVKQFF. The CDR3 region has the DNA TGTGCCAGCAGCTCAGGAGTGAAGCAGTTCTTC.

This clone was counted once. This chain joins TRBV5-1 and TRBJ2-2; D perhaps matches TRBD2 (5 bases). V lost 4 bases and J 7 bases, leaving 14 bases between the germline ends. The length of the CDR3 is 14 residues. The germline gives CDR1 SGHRS, CDR2 YFSETQ. This CDR3 reads CASSPTRASGELFF. CDR3 nucleotides: TGCGCCAGCAGCCCCACGAGGGCCAGCGGGGAGCTGTTTTTT.

The chain has TRBV27 and TRBJ2-1; D perhaps matches TRBD2 (6 bases). Germline V CDR1 and CDR2: MNHEY, SMNVEV (reference sequence). This CDR3 contains 15 residues. V lost 4 bases and J lost 5, with 15 bases in between. CDR3 sequence: CASSSLGLDHNEQFF. The CDR3 DNA reads TGTGCCAGCAGTTCTCTGGGACTGGACCACAATGAGCAGTTCTTC.

The chain uses TRBV5-4 and TRBJ1-6; 8 bases are shared with TRBD1. Germline assignment: CDR1 SGHNT and CDR2 YYREEE (reference sequence). The V and J ends lost 0 bases and 10 bases, in that order; junction bases with no gene match: 12. There are 17 residues in the CDR3. The CDR3 coding sequence is TGTGCCAGCAGCTTGGTCGGTCAGGGGGCAAGGAGCTCACCCCTCCACTTT. Translation: CASSLVGQGARSSPLHF.

The chain combines TRBV5-1 with TRBJ2-5; 8 bases line up with TRBD2. Gene TRBJ2-7 matches the end of the DNA better, so the J call may be wrong. Looked up from germline, CDR1 is SGHRS and CDR2 is YFSETQ. The CDR3 length is 14 residues. This CDR3 is CASSLDGRAGEQYF. CDR3 DNA sequence: TGCGCCAGCAGCTTGGACGGGAGGGCCGGCGAGCAGTACTTC.

This chain's CDR3 is CASSEGQGGLSKNIQYF. CDR3 nucleotide sequence: TGTGCCAGCAGTGAGGGACAGGGAGGACTGTCCAAAAACATTCAGTACTTC. This chain connects TRBV28 to TRBJ2-4; 9 bases line up with TRBD1. CDR1 is MDHEN and CDR2 is SYDVKM in the germline V gene. The trim removed 5 bases at V and 2 bases at J, leaving 10 bases unmatched. The CDR3 spans 17 residues.

The chain couples TRBV5-6 to TRBJ2-5, with D tentatively TRBD2 (5 bases). The ends were cut back, 0 bases at V and 2 bases at J, with 11 bases in the middle. The germline V gene has CDR1 SGHDT and CDR2 YYEEEE. CDR3 length equals 15 residues. CDR3 sequence reads: CASSLGLAWQETQYF. For the CDR3, the DNA is TGTGCCAGCAGCTTGGGGCTAGCATGGCAAGAGACCCAGTACTTC.

This chain links TRBV27 with TRBJ1-3; 7 bases map to TRBD1. The CDR3 totals 14 residues. Per the germline V gene, CDR1 is MNHEY and CDR2 is SMNVEV (reference sequence). J gave up 4 bases and V 3 bases, and 3 bases lay outside the gene matches. The CDR3 reads CASSLRQGGNTIYF. The CDR3 DNA sequence: TGTGCCAGCAGTTTGAGACAGGGAGGAAACACCATATATTTT.

As to this clone: The junction shows a germline mismatch at one end, possibly a read error. V and J are TRBV7-2 and TRBJ1-5; D is uncertain. The CDR3 is 14 amino acids. CDR1 is SGHTA, CDR2 FQGNSA, per germline. The CDR3 sequence: CASSPGPAIMPRHF. The CDR3 bases are TGTGCCAGCAGCCCTGGGCCGGCGATCATGCCCCGGCATTTT.

V and J are TRBV18 and TRBJ2-2, with D perhaps being TRBD1 or TRBD2 (6 bases each). This CDR3 is built from 18 residues. Per the germline V gene, CDR1 is KGHSH and CDR2 is LQKENI. Deletions cut 3 bases from V and 4 bases from J, with 21 bases between. The chain's CDR3 is CASSPTEGGKVCTGELFF. The CDR3 DNA reads TGTGCCAGCTCACCGACTGAGGGGGGAAAGGTATGCACCGGGGAGCTGTTTTTT.

J is TRBJ2-2 and V is TRBV28; 10 bases are shared with TRBD1. This CDR3 region has 16 residues. J gave up 1 base and V 4 bases, and 3 bases lay outside the gene matches. In germline, CDR1 is MDHEN, CDR2 SYDVKM. CDR3 nucleotide sequence: TGTGCCAGCAGTTCGAGGGACAGGGGGAACACCGGGGAGCTGTTTTTT. Translating it yields CASSSRDRGNTGELFF.

The rearrangement joins TRBV4-1 to TRBJ1-3; D gene unclear. The germline gives CDR1 MGHRA, CDR2 YSYEKL. The CDR3 runs to 12 residues. Trimming shortened V by 2 bases and J by 3 bases, and 2 bases separated the two germline ends. CDR3: CASSQNGNTIYF. In DNA, the CDR3 is TGCGCCAGCAGCCAAAATGGAAACACCATATATTTT.

The chain uses TRBV30 and TRBJ1-2; a weak D match, TRBD1 (5 bases). Germline CDR1 is GTSNPN and CDR2 is SVGIG (reference sequence). The V end was cut by 3 bases, the J end by 8 bases, with 16 bases between. This CDR3 has 13 amino acids. The CDR3, as DNA: TGTGCCTGGAGCAACCAGGGAGAGTGGGGCTACACCTTC. Translated: CAWSNQGEWGYTF.